The table lists the clone carrying this TCR beta chain with a count of one. Its antigen is unknown. This specimen comes from a study of shared clonotypes between healthy human individuals. Regarding the study as a whole: Rarefaction revealed incomplete sorted-subset sequencing despite large depth. Represented diversity (both genetic and exposure-history) was limited by the small number of donors.

Profiling relied on immunoSEQ multiplex PCR, and the TCRdb table lists in-frame clones only, not all of them. The sample shows about 2.3 million clones, approximately 95% of them seen only once. Trimming shortened V by 5 bases and J by 7 bases, and 8 bases separated the two germline ends. CDR1 SGHAT and CDR2 FQNNGV come from the germline V gene. CDR3 length equals 11 residues. Donation came from healthy HIV-negative adults that had no recent acute infections or vaccinations. Input material: naive CD4+ T cells from PBMCs. Indicated subset: CD45RA+ positively selected. The TCR originated in a man aged 18 to 29 in good health. Some clones in this sample may be carry-over from other donors' samples. This rearrangement joins TRBV11-2 to TRBJ1-1, with no clear D. Here the CDR3 reads CASSPQVEAFF. In nucleotides, the CDR3 is TGTGCCAGCAGCCCGCAGGTTGAAGCTTTCTTT. Drawing the rest from reference TRBV11-2 and TRBJ1-1, the complete variable domain is EAGVAQSPRYKIIEKRQSVAFWCNPISGHATLYWYQQILGQGPKLLIQFQNNGVVDDSQLPKDRFSAERLKGVDSTLKIQPAKLEDSAVYLCASSPQVEAFFGQGTRLTVV.